This TCR beta chain was retrieved from a study of identical twins. Study-wide results and limits: Conclusions leaned on cross-sectional statistical analysis and did not track the same donors over time. Low generation-probability sequences were in excess among twin-shared out-of-frame alpha sequences.

All donors were healthy Caucasians. This clonotype was found many times. Its antigen remains unknown. Addition of a universal primer site occurred through template switching, and cDNA carried unique molecular identifiers. TCRdb analysed the 5' RACE reads with MiXCR anew, one entry per CDR3 protein. This table has about 280,000 distinct CDR3 sequences, approximately 8% appearing once. The same sample was also studied in work on yellow fever vaccine responses in identical twins.

The clonotype originates from a woman aged 18-29 years in good health. Sequencing input: memory (CD45RO+) T cells sorted from blood.

The CDR3 DNA is TGTGCCAGCAGTGAATTAAGCCTAACTAGTTCATCTGGAAACACCATATATTTT. It is translated as CASSELSLTSSSGNTIYF. This chain links TRBV25-1 with TRBJ1-3; no clear D gene. V was clipped by 1 base and J by 1 base, with 17 bases between them. The CDR3 extends over 18 amino acids. Germline V CDR1 and CDR2: MGHDK, SYGVNS.